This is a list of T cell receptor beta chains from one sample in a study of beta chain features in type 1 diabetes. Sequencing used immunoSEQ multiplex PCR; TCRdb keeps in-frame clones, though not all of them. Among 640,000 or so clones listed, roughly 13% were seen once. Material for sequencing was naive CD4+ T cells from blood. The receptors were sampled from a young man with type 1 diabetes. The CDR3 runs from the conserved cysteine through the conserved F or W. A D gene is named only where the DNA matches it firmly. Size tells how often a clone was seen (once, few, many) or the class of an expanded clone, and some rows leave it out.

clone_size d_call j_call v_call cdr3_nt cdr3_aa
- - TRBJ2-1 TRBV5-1 TGCGCCAGCAGCACGGGACTCGTGGGCAATGAGCAGTTCTTC CASSTGLVGNEQFF
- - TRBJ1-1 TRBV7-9 TGTGCCAGCAGCTTAGGCATGAACACTGAAGCTTTCTTT CASSLGMNTEAFF
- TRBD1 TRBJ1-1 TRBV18 TGTGCCAGCTCAGTCGGGACAGGGCGCACTGAAGCTTTCTTT CASSVGTGRTEAFF
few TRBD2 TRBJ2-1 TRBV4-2 TGTGCCAGCAGCCAAGATCCCACTAGCGGGCAAAGCTCCTACAATGAGCAGTTCTTC CASSQDPTSGQSSYNEQFF
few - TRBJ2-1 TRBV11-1 TGTGCCAGCAGCCCGTACACCGAGGACAATGAGCAGTTCTTC CASSPYTEDNEQFF
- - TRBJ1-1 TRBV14 TGTGCCAGCAGGCCGCGCGACAGTAGGAACACTGAAGCTTTCTTT CASRPRDSRNTEAFF
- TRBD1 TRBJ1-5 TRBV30 TGTGCCTGGAGTAGAACTGTGGGGACAGGGGCGACTCAGCCCCAGCATTTT CAWSRTVGTGATQPQHF
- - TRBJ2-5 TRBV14 TGTGCCAGCAGCCAAGAGGGCCAAGAGACCCAGTACTTC CASSQEGQETQYF
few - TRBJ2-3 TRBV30 TGTGCCTGGAGTGTACTGGGGGGCGTCACAGATACGCAGTATTTT CAWSVLGGVTDTQYF
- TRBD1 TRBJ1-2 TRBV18 TGTGCCAGCTCACCACCGGGACAGGTTGGCTACACCTTC CASSPPGQVGYTF
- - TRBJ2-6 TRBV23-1 TGCGCCAGCGTCCGTGCTGAGGGGCCGCGTGGGGCCAACGTCCTGACTTTC CASVRAEGPRGANVLTF
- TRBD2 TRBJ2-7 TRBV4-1 TGCGCCAGCAGCCAAGATCCAGCGGGGGCCGTAACCTACGAGCAGTACTTC CASSQDPAGAVTYEQYF
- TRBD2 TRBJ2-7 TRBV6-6 TGTGCCAGCCGGGAGGGGCTTTCCTACGAGCAGTACTTC CASREGLSYEQYF
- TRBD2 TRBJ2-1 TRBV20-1 TGCAGTGCTCCCAAGCGGGGACTTCCGTTCTTC CSAPKRGLPFF
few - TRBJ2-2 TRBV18 TGTGCCAGCTCAACGCAGGGAGGGAACACCGGGGAGCTGTTTTTT CASSTQGGNTGELFF
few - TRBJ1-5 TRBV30 TGTGCCTGGAGTGCCGGGACCGTGTACAATCAGCCCCAGCATTTT CAWSAGTVYNQPQHF
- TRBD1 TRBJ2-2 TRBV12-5 TGTGCTAGTGGTTTGGACGGACAGGGGAACACCGGGGAGCTGTTTTTT CASGLDGQGNTGELFF
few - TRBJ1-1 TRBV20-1 TGCAGTGCTAGAAGCAGTGAAGCTTTCTTT CSARSSEAFF
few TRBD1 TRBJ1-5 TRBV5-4 TGTGCCAGCAGCTTCGACAGGGAAGGCAATCAGCCCCAGCATTTT CASSFDREGNQPQHF
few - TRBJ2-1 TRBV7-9 TGTGCCAGCAGCTTAGTTAGCAATGAGCAGTTCTTC CASSLVSNEQFF
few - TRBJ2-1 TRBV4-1 TGCGCCAGCAGCCAAGATGAGGGATCTTACAATGAGCAGTTCTTC CASSQDEGSYNEQFF
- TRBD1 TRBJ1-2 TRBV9 TGTGCCAGCAGCGTAGCCCGACAGGGAGCTAACTATGGCTACACCTTC CASSVARQGANYGYTF
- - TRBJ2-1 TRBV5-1 TGCGCCAGCAGCTTGGGGCAGCAGGCCTACAATGAGCAGTTCTTC CASSLGQQAYNEQFF
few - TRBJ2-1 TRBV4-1 TGCGCCAGCAGCCGGGATTCGGGGGTCCCCTCCTACAATGAGCAGTTCTTC CASSRDSGVPSYNEQFF
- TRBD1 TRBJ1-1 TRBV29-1 TGCAGCGTTGAGATTACAGGGGTAGAAGCTTTCTTT CSVEITGVEAFF
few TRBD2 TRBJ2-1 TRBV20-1 TGCAGCGCTCGACTAGCGGGTGAGCAGTTCTTC CSARLAGEQFF
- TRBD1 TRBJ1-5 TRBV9 TGTGCCAGCAGCGGCCAGGGGGGAGACCAGCCCCAGCATTTT CASSGQGGDQPQHF
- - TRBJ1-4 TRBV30 TGTGCCTGGAACAGCCCGTGGGTGGTAAATGAAAAACTGTTTTTT CAWNSPWVVNEKLFF
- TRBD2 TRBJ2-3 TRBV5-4 TGTGCCAGCAGCTTGGGCCTAGCGGACCGCACAGATACGCAGTATTTT CASSLGLADRTDTQYF
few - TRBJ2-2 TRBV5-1 TGCGCCAGCAGCATCACCGGGGAGCTGTTTTTT CASSITGELFF
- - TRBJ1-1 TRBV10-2 TGCGCCAGCAGTGAGCGGCACCCGAACACTGAAGCTTTCTTT CASSERHPNTEAFF
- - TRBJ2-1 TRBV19 TGTGCCAGTAGTACTACCAGTGTTCGGGTCGATGAGCAGTTCTTC CASSTTSVRVDEQFF
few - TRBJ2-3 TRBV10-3 TGTGCCATCAGTGATCCATCCCGGGCCGTTGGAGATACGCAGTATTTT CAISDPSRAVGDTQYF
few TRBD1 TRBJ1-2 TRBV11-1 TGTGCCAGCAGCCGCGACAGGGCCCCTAACTATGGCTACACCTTC CASSRDRAPNYGYTF
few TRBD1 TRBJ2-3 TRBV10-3 TGTGCCATCAGTGAGTACAGGGGACGAACAGATACGCAGTATTTT CAISEYRGRTDTQYF
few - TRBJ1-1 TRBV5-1 TGCGCCAGCAGCTTGGTTGAAGGTGGTGACACTGAAGCTTTCTTT CASSLVEGGDTEAFF
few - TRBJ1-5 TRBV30 TGTGCCTGGAGTGCCCCATATCAGGGAGGCAATCAGCCCCAGCATTTT CAWSAPYQGGNQPQHF
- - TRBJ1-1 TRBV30 TGTGCCTGGAGCCCCCCGGGACACCCCATGAACACTGAAGCTTTCTTT CAWSPPGHPMNTEAFF
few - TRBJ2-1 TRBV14 TGTGCCAGCAGCCACAAGACAGAGAACTACAATGAGCAGTTCTTC CASSHKTENYNEQFF
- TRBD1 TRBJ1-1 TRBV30 TGTGCCTGGAGTAACGGACAGGGGGCGGAGGAAGCTTTCTTT CAWSNGQGAEEAFF
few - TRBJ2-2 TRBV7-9 TGTGCCAGCACCTGGGACACGCGAGGCACCGGGGAGCTGTTTTTT CASTWDTRGTGELFF
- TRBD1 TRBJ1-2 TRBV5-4 TGTGCCAGCAGCTTGGGGCAGGGGGACTATGGCTACACCTTC CASSLGQGDYGYTF
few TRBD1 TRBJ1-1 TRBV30 TGTGCGAGGAGCACAGGGGGCGGCGGCACTGAAGCTTTCTTT CARSTGGGGTEAFF
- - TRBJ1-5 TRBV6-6 TGTGCCAGCAGTGCCCAGGGAGGTATCGATCAGCCCCAGCATTTT CASSAQGGIDQPQHF
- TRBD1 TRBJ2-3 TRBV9 TGTGCCAGCAGCGTAGTTGGGGGACAGGGGGGAACAGATACGCAGTATTTT CASSVVGGQGGTDTQYF
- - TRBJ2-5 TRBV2 TGTGCCAGCAGACAAGAGACCCAGTACTTC CASRQETQYF
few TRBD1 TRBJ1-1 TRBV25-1 TGTGCCAGCAAGAACCACGGGACAGGGAACACTGAAGCTTTCTTT CASKNHGTGNTEAFF
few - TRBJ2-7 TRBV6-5 TGTGCCAGCAGTTACCCGGGGGGCGCCGAGCAGTACTTC CASSYPGGAEQYF
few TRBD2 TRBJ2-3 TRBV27 TGTGCCAGCAGTTTTTTCGGGACTAGCCTGACAGATACGCAGTATTTT CASSFFGTSLTDTQYF
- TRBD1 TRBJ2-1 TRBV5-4 TGTGCCAGCAGCTCAGGACAGGGTCAGTACAATGAGCAGTTCTTC CASSSGQGQYNEQFF
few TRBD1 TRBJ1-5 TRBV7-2 TGTGCCAGCAGCCACCGGGACAGGGATGTACAGCCCCAGCATTTT CASSHRDRDVQPQHF
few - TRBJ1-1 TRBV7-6 TGTGCCAGCAGCTTAGGGTCCTTGAACACTGAAGCTTTCTTT CASSLGSLNTEAFF
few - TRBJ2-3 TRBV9 TGTGCCAGCAGCTCACCGACTAGCACAGATACGCAGTATTTT CASSSPTSTDTQYF
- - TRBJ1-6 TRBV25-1 TGTGCCAGCAGACGGAGTAATTCACCCCTCCACTTT CASRRSNSPLHF